This T cell receptor (beta chain) was obtained from a study of draining lymph node invasion in breast cancer (dated by TCRdb to about 2020). The study in broad terms: Nodal metastasis was diagnosed by histology and cytokeratin immunohistochemistry, and confirmation was obtained by EpCAM/CD45 flow cytometry. A separate targeted assay used bulk TCR-beta CDR3 sequencing to compare sorted memory regulatory T cells with memory conventional CD4 T cells across breast cancer tissues. From each patient, matched non-invaded and tumor-invaded tumor-draining lymph nodes and the primary tumor were collected, and both Treg and Tconv subsets were profiled. Lymph nodes from several patients were covered by the separate targeted TCR sequencing, and for three of those patients the primary tumors were sequenced as well. Broad study findings and their caveats: Tracking the tumor top-100 clones was possible in just two patients. TCRs shared between the Treg and Tconv subsets were regarded as suggesting, but not proving, a common clonal origin. Some of the top 100 tumor clones were detected in invaded and non-invaded nodes, suggesting recirculation between tumor and draining nodes. The data could not resolve whether Treg conversion took place in a given organ or whether converted Tregs recirculated between nodes and tumor. Roughly 12-25% of Treg TCRs were shared with Tconvs per tissue, interpreted as suggesting peripheral Treg induction. In the targeted TCR-seq data, Tregs appeared to be more clonally expanded than Tconvs in all tissues, and lower diversity was found for both subsets in tumor than in lymph nodes.

A remark on this clonotype: Its antigen is not yet known. No clone much larger than this one lies a single base away; base qualities are absent.

Libraries came from bulk RNA-seq. Sequencing was carried out with an Illumina HiSeq 2500. In the source study's methods: CDR3 sequences in the separate targeted TCR-seq dataset were extracted from raw reads and quantified using MiXCR version 2.1.5 with default parameters. Each TCR-beta clone in the separate targeted TCR-seq dataset was defined by the V gene, J gene and CDR3 sequence taken together. In the separate targeted TCR-seq dataset, clones with fewer than three counts were first removed, after which only the 90% most strongly expressed clones per sample were kept. The separate targeted TCR-seq dataset calculated Treg-Tconv overlap for each tissue as the number of shared clones divided by the total number of Treg clones, multiplied by 100. TCRdb applied fastp at Q25 and MiXCR to the public reads, then kept only in-frame beta chains. When rows share a CDR3 protein, they turn into one entry using the most common DNA and genes. Clone size and V and J calls follow TCRdb, not the original study. The sample profile shows 2,500 to 3,000 distinct CDR3 sequences; roughly 67% of them were found once. About 2.9% of the sample is taken by the ten largest.

From the cysteine through the phenylalanine, the CDR3 covers 15 amino acids. Solely the CDR3 DNA is kept, with 45 bases framed from the first base. Trimming removed 5 bases from V and 6 bases from J, leaving 16 bases between the germline ends. The germline V gene gives CDR1 as SGHAT and CDR2 as FQNNGV. For memory regulatory T cells, the sort was based on CD4+ CD45RA- CD25high cells. Tumor-draining lymph nodes were classified as non-invaded or invaded according to absence or presence of metastatic tumor cells. T cells were pre-enriched with a Miltenyi Pan T Cell isolation kit before staining and sorting. Immunohistochemistry for estrogen receptor, progesterone receptor, HER2 and Ki-67 was used to characterize primary tumors. Within a few hours after surgery, the fresh surgical tissue was processed by cutting it into small fragments. The tissue fragments were enzymatically digested with Liberase TL plus DNase for around 22 minutes and then passed through a 40-micrometer strainer. After DAPI live/dead staining, sorting was performed on a BD FACS Aria II with roughly 96-99% purity. Sorted cells were lysed in TCL buffer, and RNA was purified using a Norgen Single Cell RNA purification kit that included DNase treatment.

The origin of this receptor is a female donor with luminal breast cancer. The chain employs TRBV11-2 and TRBJ2-2; tentative D gene TRBD2, with 6 bases matching. The material sequenced was sorted memory Tregs from a lymph node. The cell subset or site label on this specimen signifies: CD45RA-negative sorted CD4+ T cells (memory Tconv or effector/memory Treg). The base sequence is TGTGCCAGCAGCCCGGGAGTCACATCCCCCGGGGAGCTGTTTTTT. Its protein reads: CASSPGVTSPGELFF.